Listed here are 15 T cell receptor beta chains from one sample, sequenced in a study of T cells expressing NK-cell markers. TCRdb re-called the 5' RACE reads; one entry per CDR3 protein, DNA not given. The repertoire table contains approximately 440,000 distinct CDR3 sequences. What was sequenced was blood T cells: a sorted CD56 or NKG2C T cell subset, CD4+ or CD8+ T cells, or bulk PBMC T cells (not recorded which). The receptors were gathered from a woman in her forties or fifties in good health.

The CDR3 loop reads CASSSRGQGEQYF. The genes are TRBV12-3 or TRBV12-4 and TRBJ2-7; TCRdb calls TRBD1, which cannot be checked without DNA. The CDR3 runs 13 residues.

The rearrangement joins TRBV20-1 to TRBJ2-2. Germline V gene lookup returns CDR1 DFQATT and CDR2 SNEGSKA (reference sequence). CDR3 length equals 13 residues. The CDR3: CSATPPGTGELFF.

V is TRBV20-1 and J is TRBJ1-4. The CDR3 spans 13 residues. The V gene's germline CDR1 is DFQATT and CDR2 SNEGSKA (reference sequence). Here the CDR3 reads CSARLPGGEKLFF.

The CDR3 reads CSARDGEGQGIFRNQPQHF. The chain links TRBV20-1 to TRBJ1-5; lacking DNA, the TRBD1 call made by TCRdb goes unchecked. CDR1 is DFQATT and CDR2 is SNEGSKA in the germline V gene (reference sequence). The CDR3 sequence is 19 residues long.

The chain recombines TRBV12-5 with TRBJ2-7; TCRdb returns TRBD1, unconfirmable since there is no DNA. This CDR3 is built from 16 residues. The germline gives CDR1 LGHNT, CDR2 FRNRAP. This chain's CDR3 is CASGLLSGTASYEQYF.

The chain has TRBV7-6 and TRBJ2-3; TCRdb outputs TRBD2, but without DNA this stays unchecked. Germline loops: CDR1 SGHVS, CDR2 FNYEAQ. The CDR3 consists of 16 residues. This chain's CDR3 is CASSLGAGGPGDTQYF.

This CDR3 reads CASSLVSGGWDEQFF. V is TRBV5-8 and J is TRBJ2-1; the TRBD1 assignment by TCRdb is unverifiable without DNA. There are 15 residues in the CDR3. Germline V gene lookup returns CDR1 SGHTS and CDR2 YDEGEE.

The V gene is TRBV5-1, the J gene TRBJ2-1; TCRdb's D gene call, TRBD2, goes unchecked for lack of DNA. This CDR3 region has 15 residues. CDR1 and CDR2 (germline): SGHRS, YFSETQ. CDR3 sequence reads: CASRVGLAGSLEQFF.

V usage is TRBV19 and J usage is TRBJ1-1. The CDR3 loop spans 14 amino acids. CDR1 and CDR2 from the germline V gene are LNHDA and SQIVND (reference sequence). The CDR3 loop is CASRNGRADTEAFF.

V usage is TRBV3-1 and J usage is TRBJ2-1; TCRdb gives TRBD2 as the D gene, but with no DNA this cannot be confirmed. CDR1 LGHDT and CDR2 YNNKEL come from the germline V gene (reference sequence). This CDR3 spans 16 amino acids. The CDR3: CASSRTGTSEYNEQFF.

The rearrangement joins TRBV29-1 to TRBJ2-3; the D gene TCRdb calls, TRBD2, cannot be checked with no DNA. The CDR3 runs to 14 residues. The V gene's germline CDR1 is SQVTM and CDR2 ANQGSEA. The CDR3 spells CSVGVSGPGGTQYF.

The chain joins TRBV20-1 to TRBJ2-5; TCRdb calls TRBD2, which cannot be checked without DNA. The CDR3 is 16 residues long. Germline CDR1 and CDR2: DFQATT and SNEGSKA (reference sequence). CDR3 sequence: CSAIDGTRGPQETQYF.

This sequence joins TRBV12-3 or TRBV12-4 and TRBJ2-3; TCRdb proposes TRBD2, but this gene call is untestable without DNA. The CDR3 contains 15 residues. The CDR3: CASTILAGRTDTQYF.

V is TRBV6-2 or TRBV6-3 and J is TRBJ2-1. This CDR3 is 14 amino acids long. Germline V gene lookup returns CDR1 MNHEY and CDR2 SVGEGT. CDR3 sequence: CASNRPGLFNEQFF.

The chain is built from TRBV2 and TRBJ1-1. This CDR3 region has 12 residues. Germline V gene sequence: CDR1 SNHLY, CDR2 FYNNEI. CDR3 residues: CASRESRHEAFF. The whole variable domain, remainder taken from reference TRBV2 and TRBJ1-1, is EPEVTQTPSHQVTQMGQEVILRCVPISNHLYFYWYRQILGQKVEFLVSFYNNEISEKSEIFDDQFSVERPDGSNFTLKIRSTKLEDSAMYFCASRESRHEAFFGQGTRLTVV.